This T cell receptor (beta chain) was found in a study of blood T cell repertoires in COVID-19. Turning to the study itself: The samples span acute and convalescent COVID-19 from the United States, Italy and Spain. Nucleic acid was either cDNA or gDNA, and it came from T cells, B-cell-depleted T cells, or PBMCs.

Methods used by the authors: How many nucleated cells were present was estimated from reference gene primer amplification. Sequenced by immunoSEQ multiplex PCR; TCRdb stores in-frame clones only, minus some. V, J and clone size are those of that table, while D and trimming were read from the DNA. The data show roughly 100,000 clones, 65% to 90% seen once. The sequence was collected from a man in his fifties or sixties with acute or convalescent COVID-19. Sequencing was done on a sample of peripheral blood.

In DNA, the CDR3 is TGTGCCAGCAGCTTGGGACTTAATGCGAACACCGGGGAGCTGTTTTTT. Amino acids: CASSLGLNANTGELFF. The rearrangement joins TRBV5-8 to TRBJ2-2; D call uncertain. CDR1 is SGHTS and CDR2 is YDEGEE in the germline V gene. The V gene lost 0 bases and the J gene lost 0 bases, with 9 bases spanning the gap. The CDR3 has 16 amino acids.